The sequence of this T cell receptor (beta chain) was determined in a study of T cells after somatic rescue of genetic block. Only in-frame clones appear in the TCRdb table, and some are missing; sequencing was by immunoSEQ multiplex PCR. The data contain about 15,000 clones, just over 70% of them singletons. This clone was detected a few times. Between the trimmed V and J ends, which lost 5 bases and 8 bases, there was a span of 19 bases. This CDR3 has 15 residues. Germline V gives CDR1 SEHNR, CDR2 FQNEAQ (reference sequence). The TCR was taken from a man aged 18 to 30. The rearrangement uses TRBV7-9 and TRBJ2-1, with D possibly being TRBD2 (5 bases). Material: peripheral blood mononuclear cells (PBMCs). The CDR3 protein is CASSRTQGLMDEQFF. For the CDR3, the DNA is TGTGCCAGCAGCCGAACACAAGGACTGATGGATGAGCAGTTCTTC. Drawing the rest from reference TRBV7-9 and TRBJ2-1, the complete variable domain is DTGVSQNPRHKITKRGQNVTFRCDPISEHNRLYWYRQTLGQGPEFLTYFQNEAQLEKSRLLSDRFSAERPKGSFSTLEIQRTEQGDSAMYLCASSRTQGLMDEQFFGPGTRLTVL.